Below are 3 T cell receptor beta chains sequenced from a single sample in a study of shared clonotypes between healthy human individuals. Profiled with immunoSEQ multiplex PCR; TCRdb holds only in-frame clones, not every one. This table holds fewer than 700,000 clones, around three quarters found once. The sequencing input was PBMCs. The receptors shown here come from a woman aged 35 to 49 in good health. Some clones in this sample may be carry-over from other donors' samples.

The V and J genes are TRBV28 and TRBJ1-3; no clear D. Germline values: CDR1 MDHEN, CDR2 SYDVKM. Trimming took off 11 bases at V and 0 bases at J, with 14 bases between the two ends. The CDR3 extends over 14 amino acids. This CDR3 reads CAGRAKGSGNTIYF. The CDR3 region has the DNA TGTGCCGGGAGGGCCAAGGGCTCTGGAAACACCATATATTTT.

Of note for this clone: Different DNA sequences within this sample yield the same CDR3. The V gene is TRBV9, the J gene TRBJ2-1; D might be TRBD2 (5 bases). CDR1 is SGDLS and CDR2 is YYNGEE in the germline V gene. This CDR3 has 15 residues. Trimming left V 0 bases short and J 0 bases short, with 7 bases between. The CDR3 here is CASSVVGNSYNEQFF. DNA for the CDR3: TGTGCCAGCAGCGTAGTCGGGAACTCCTACAATGAGCAGTTCTTC.

The rearrangement uses TRBV27 and TRBJ2-2; the match to TRBD1 covers 8 bases. The CDR3 length is 14 residues. Germline V CDR1 and CDR2: MNHEY, SMNVEV (reference sequence). The trim removed 8 bases at V and 4 bases at J, leaving 6 bases unmatched. CDR3 residues: CASGTGGGTGELFF. In DNA, the CDR3 is TGTGCCAGCGGGACAGGCGGCGGCACCGGGGAGCTGTTTTTT.